This T cell receptor (beta chain) was found in a study of blood T cell repertoires in COVID-19 (dated by TCRdb to about 2020). With regard to the full study: Samples from collaborators originated in the United States, Italy and Spain and spanned both the acute and convalescent phases of COVID-19. The repertoires were released in a freely available public database meant as a resource for research on the immune response to SARS-CoV-2. Sample metadata almost always included a de-identified subject ID, COVID-19 status, age in years and sex. The prospective study material was composed of cDNA or gDNA derived from T cells, B-cell-depleted T cells, or PBMCs. The samples were drawn from two sources: the first 160 participants of the ongoing ImmuneRACE study, and about 1,300 subjects contributed by 6 global collaborators. Deeply sampled blood TCRbeta repertoires from subjects exposed to, actively infected with, or recovered from COVID-19 were included in the dataset. Where available, HLA class I and class II types were taken from metadata supplied by the sample provider and were not determined by assay-based typing.

Summary of the overall study and its limitations: The amount of clinical and demographic metadata varied by source and participant and was provided uncurated.

TCRbeta CDR3 regions were amplified from genomic DNA using the immunoSEQ Assay, a bias-controlled multiplex PCR. Concerning the study's data processing: Nucleated cell counts per sample were estimated from amplification of reference gene primers within the assay. To quantify the absolute abundance of each unique TCRbeta CDR3 rearrangement, sequence reads were collapsed and filtered. Productive Simpson clonality was computed per sample as the square root of Simpson's diversity index over productive rearrangements. In TCRdb, the immuneACCESS table is reduced to in-frame sequences with V and J assigned. These tables do not hold every clone; where another copy was compared, an unresolved V gene accounts for under half, and the others remain unexplained. V, J and clone size reflect that table, while D and trimming were determined from the DNA. The sample table lists just under 150,000 clones, approximately 86% of them with a count of one. The ten most abundant clones make up more than 0.8% of the sample.

The collaborating institutions used their own protocols to collect whole blood in K2EDTA tubes. Collaborator samples were shipped for TCRbeta analysis as frozen whole blood, isolated PBMCs, or DNA extracted from either sample type. Of note for this clone: No cognate antigen has been identified for it. Base qualities are not at hand, and no much larger clone is one base apart.

V sheds 6 bases and J sheds 4 bases, leaving 9 bases between their ends. The germline V gene encodes CDR1 SNHLY and CDR2 FYNNEI. Its CDR3 holds 12 amino acids, cysteine through phenylalanine. Only the CDR3 region is kept as DNA, spanning 36 bases read in frame from base 1. The sequence was obtained from a woman between 45 and 60 years old with acute or convalescent COVID-19. The sample comprised peripheral blood. This chain joins TRBV2 to TRBJ1-2, with a weak D call of TRBD1 (5 bases match). The DNA reads as follows: TGTGCCAGCAGGCGGGGGGGCTATGGCTACACCTTC. It is translated as CASRRGGYGYTF.